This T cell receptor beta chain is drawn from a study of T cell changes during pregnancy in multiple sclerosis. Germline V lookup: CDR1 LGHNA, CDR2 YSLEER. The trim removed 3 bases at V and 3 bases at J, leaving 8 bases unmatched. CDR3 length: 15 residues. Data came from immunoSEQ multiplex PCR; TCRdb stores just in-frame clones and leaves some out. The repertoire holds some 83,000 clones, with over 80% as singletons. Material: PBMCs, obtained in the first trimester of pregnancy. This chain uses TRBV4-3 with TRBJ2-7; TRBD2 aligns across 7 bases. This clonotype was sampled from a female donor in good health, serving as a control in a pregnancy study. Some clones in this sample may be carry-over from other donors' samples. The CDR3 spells CASSHPLGEGYEQYF. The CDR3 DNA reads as TGCGCCAGCAGCCACCCGCTGGGGGAGGGCTACGAGCAGTACTTC.